This TCR beta chain comes out of a study of T cells in Graves' hyperthyroidism and ophthalmopathy. General study findings and limits: Blood also carried most thyroid clonotypes expanded above 0.001.

This clonotype showed up many times. What it binds is not known. This CDR3 has 14 residues. CDR1 and CDR2 (germline): KGHDR, SFDVKD. V shed 8 bases and J shed 1 base, with 13 bases lying between them. Diagnoses rested on clinical symptoms, serum thyroxine and TRAb, thyroid ultrasound and orbital computed tomography. Researchers took RNA transcripts and amplified the TCR beta CDR3 regions from them. A first-round RT-PCR of the TCR CDR3 used the HTBI primer set. Each CDR3 protein gets one entry after TCRdb re-called the multiplex PCR reads with MiXCR. The table has 660,000 or so distinct CDR3 sequences, 45% seen once.

V and J are TRBV24-1 and TRBJ2-5; no clear D gene. This sequence was found in an adult man with Graves' disease, either hyperthyroidism or ophthalmopathy (not recorded which). Sequencing used peripheral blood or thyroid tissue (not recorded which). CDR3 amino acids: CATKGVIRQETQYF. In nucleotides, the CDR3 is TGTGCCACCAAAGGAGTCATCCGCCAAGAGACCCAGTACTTC.